Below, 20 T cell receptor beta chains from the same sample are listed, as sequenced in a study of early T cells in non-severe SARS-CoV-2 infection. TCRdb analysed the 5' RACE reads with MiXCR anew, one entry per CDR3 protein. The repertoire consists of under 100,000 distinct CDR3 sequences, with roughly 9.6% occurring once and the leading ten covering approximately 5.3%. Sequencing was done on a sample of whole blood. All receptors come from an adult who was a healthcare worker with PCR-confirmed SARS-CoV-2 infection or an uninfected control (not recorded which).

This clonotype was found a few times. V and J are TRBV19 and TRBJ2-1; no firm D call. CDR1 is LNHDA and CDR2 is SQIVND in the germline V gene (reference sequence). CDR3 length equals 13 residues. V shed 5 bases and J shed 8 bases, with 13 bases lying between them. For the CDR3, the DNA is TGTGCCAGTAGTTGGGGAACAAAGGATGAGCAGTTCTTC. This codes for CASSWGTKDEQFF.

The CDR3 DNA sequence: TGTGCCTGGAGTGCCTGGCGAATTGCGACTGAAGCTTTCTTT. Translating gives CAWSAWRIATEAFF. The chain carries TRBV30 and TRBJ1-1; unclear D gene. Trimming took 1 base from V and 5 from J, leaving 14 bases between them. The CDR3 totals 14 residues. Germline values: CDR1 GTSNPN, CDR2 SVGIG (reference sequence).

The table lists this clonotype with a few counts. The chain has TRBV29-1 and TRBJ1-1, with D unresolved. Trimming removed 6 bases at V and 1 base at J, with 12 bases between. The CDR3 runs 13 residues. Per germline, CDR1 SQVTM and CDR2 ANQGSEA. As DNA, the CDR3 is TGCAGCGTAGGAGAGACGGCGAACACTGAAGCTTTCTTT. Translating it yields CSVGETANTEAFF.

V gene TRBV4-2 combines with J gene TRBJ2-7, with 8 bases that match TRBD2. The CDR3 length is 16 residues. The junction had 11 bases not matched to a gene; V was cut back by 2 bases and J by 5 bases. Germline V gene data show CDR1 as LGHNA and CDR2 as YNFKEQ. CDR3 sequence: CASSQPGRGAIHEQYF. CDR3 bases: TGTGCCAGCAGCCAACCCGGGCGGGGGGCCATCCACGAGCAGTACTTC.

This clonotype was counted ten times or more. This chain connects TRBV6-2 or TRBV6-3 to TRBJ1-1, with D hard to call. The germline CDR1 and CDR2 sequences are MNHEY and SVGEGT. The V and J ends lost 2 bases and 0 bases respectively, with 4 bases between them. The CDR3 extends over 13 amino acids. The CDR3 nucleotides read TGTGCCAGCAGTTACGGGATGAACACTGAAGCTTTCTTT. It yields the protein CASSYGMNTEAFF.

This clonotype was counted ten times or more. The genes are TRBV20-1 and TRBJ1-2; D is unclear. Germline CDR1 DFQATT, CDR2 SNEGSKA (reference sequence). This CDR3 has 13 amino acids. Trimming stripped 3 bases from V and 0 bases from J, with 8 bases between. CDR3 amino acids: CSASYRANYGYTF. The CDR3 DNA is TGCAGTGCTAGTTACAGAGCTAACTATGGCTACACCTTC.

This clonotype was seen ten or more times. The chain joins TRBV7-9 to TRBJ1-2; D may be TRBD1 (6 bases). CDR1 and CDR2 (germline): SEHNR, FQNEAQ (reference sequence). The CDR3 consists of 15 residues. Trimming took off 4 bases at V and 8 bases at J, with 20 bases between the two ends. The DNA for the CDR3 is TGTGCCAGCAGCTCGCCGATGACAGGACCGGGAGGCTACACCTTC. Translated: CASSSPMTGPGGYTF.

This clonotype showed up just a few times. The V call is TRBV6-5, the J call TRBJ1-5; D is possibly TRBD1 (5 bases). The CDR3 is 13 residues long. Germline CDR1 is MNHEY and CDR2 is SVGAGI. V was cut by 2 bases and J by 4 bases, with 6 bases left in between. The CDR3, as DNA: TGTGCCAGCAGTTACAGGGGTAATCAGCCCCAGCATTTT. Its protein product is CASSYRGNQPQHF.

V and J are TRBV9 and TRBJ2-1; D gene unclear. The V end lost 2 bases, the J end lost 9 bases, and 12 bases lay between the germline ends. In germline, CDR1 is SGDLS, CDR2 YYNGEE. The CDR3 extends over 13 amino acids. For the CDR3, the DNA is TGTGCCAGCAGCGTCATCGAAGGTACTGAGCAGTTCTTC. Amino acids: CASSVIEGTEQFF.

This sequence joins TRBV3-1 and TRBJ2-1; D not resolved. The CDR3 extends over 12 amino acids. With 3 bases removed from V and 1 base from J, the gap between germline ends came to 1 base. Looked up from germline, CDR1 is LGHDT and CDR2 is YNNKEL (reference sequence). The CDR3 DNA sequence: TGTGCCAGCAGCCAGTCCTACAATGAGCAGTTCTTC. It specifies CASSQSYNEQFF.

This clonotype showed up just a few times. This chain links TRBV5-4 with TRBJ1-2; 8 nucleotides line up with TRBD1. The CDR3 totals 15 residues. V lost 4 bases to trimming and J lost 4 bases; unmatched junction nucleotides: 9. The V gene's germline CDR1 is SGHNT and CDR2 YYREEE (reference sequence). The DNA for the CDR3 is TGTGCCAGCAGCCCAAGACAGGGGCTCGTCTATGGCTACACCTTC. Its translation is CASSPRQGLVYGYTF.

This clonotype was seen a handful of times. This may stem from a read error, because a much larger clone lies one nucleotide away. The chain couples TRBV12-3 or TRBV12-4 to TRBJ2-7, with D hard to call. This CDR3 region has 11 residues. The ends were cut back, 4 bases at V and 2 bases at J, with 3 bases in the middle. The CDR3 nucleotides read TGTGCCAGCAGTTCCGCCTACGAGCAGTACTTC. This encodes CASSSAYEQYF.

This clonotype has at least ten counts. V usage is TRBV7-9 and J usage is TRBJ1-2; TRBD1 might be the D (5 bases). From germline, CDR1 is SEHNR and CDR2 FQNEAQ (reference sequence). CDR3 size: 12 residues. Trimming shortened V by 5 bases and J by 6 bases, and 10 bases separated the two germline ends. CDR3 loop: CASSPGGDGYTF. DNA for the CDR3: TGTGCCAGCAGCCCAGGAGGGGATGGCTACACCTTC.

This clonotype came up many times. The chain combines TRBV7-9 with TRBJ2-7; the D is unclear. Germline loops: CDR1 SEHNR, CDR2 FQNEAQ (reference sequence). The ends were cut back, 2 bases at V and 4 bases at J, with 15 bases in the middle. This CDR3 comprises 15 residues. For the CDR3, the DNA is TGTGCCAGCAGCTTAATGATTTCCCCCAGTTACGAGCAGTACTTC. Protein product: CASSLMISPSYEQYF.

This clonotype was observed a few times. The rearrangement joins TRBV7-9 to TRBJ2-7; perhaps TRBD1 as D (5 bases). V lost 5 bases and J 2 bases, leaving 13 bases between the germline ends. Germline lookup yields CDR1 SEHNR and CDR2 FQNEAQ (reference sequence). CDR3 length: 14 amino acids. As DNA, the CDR3 is TGTGCCAGCAGCCAGACAGATCCCGCCTACGAGCAGTACTTC. This codes for CASSQTDPAYEQYF.

The sample holds a few counts of this clonotype. The rearrangement links TRBV29-1 to TRBJ2-5, with 7 bases lining up with TRBD1. V lost 6 bases to trimming and J lost 3 bases; unmatched junction nucleotides: 4. The CDR3 loop spans 12 amino acids. CDR1 is SQVTM and CDR2 is ANQGSEA in the germline V gene. The CDR3 nucleotides read TGCAGCGTCCGGACAGGAGAAGAGACCCAGTACTTC. It translates to CSVRTGEETQYF.

The chain combines TRBV7-9 with TRBJ2-5, with D possibly TRBD2 on 5 matching bases. The CDR3 has 16 amino acids. Germline CDR1 is SEHNR and CDR2 is FQNEAQ (reference sequence). V lost 0 bases and J 3 bases, leaving 14 bases between the germline ends. CDR3 sequence: CASSLAPSGSEETQYF. The CDR3 DNA reads as TGTGCCAGCAGCTTAGCGCCGTCGGGGAGTGAAGAGACCCAGTACTTC.

In this sample, this clonotype turned up many times. J is TRBJ2-7 and V is TRBV3-1; no clear D gene. V gave up 6 bases and J gave up 3 bases, with 6 bases separating them. CDR1 and CDR2 (germline): LGHDT, YNNKEL (reference sequence). This CDR3 has 11 amino acids. The CDR3 protein is CASSNSYEQYF. DNA for the CDR3: TGTGCCAGCAGTAACAGCTACGAGCAGTACTTC.

This clonotype was recorded at least ten times. The rearrangement uses TRBV19 and TRBJ1-5; no clear D gene. The germline CDR1 and CDR2 sequences are LNHDA and SQIVND (reference sequence). Trimming shortened V by 6 bases and J by 0 bases, and 12 bases separated the two germline ends. The CDR3 runs 15 residues. The CDR3 here is CASRHGVHSNQPQHF. The CDR3 DNA follows: TGTGCCAGTAGGCACGGGGTTCATAGCAATCAGCCCCAGCATTTT.

The V gene is TRBV24-1, the J gene TRBJ2-1; unclear D gene. V was cut by 6 bases and J by 8 bases, with 22 bases left in between. The CDR3 has 16 amino acids. Germline CDR1 and CDR2: KGHDR and SFDVKD. In nucleotides, the CDR3 is TGTGCCACCAGTCTCCGGGCCTTAACTTTTTCCGATGAGCAGTTCTTC. Residues: CATSLRALTFSDEQFF.